This note documents a single T cell receptor (beta chain) sequence. This specimen comes from a study of T cell responses to AZD1222 COVID-19 vaccine. Libraries were prepared by immunoSEQ multiplex PCR; TCRdb keeps only in-frame clonotypes and omits some of them. This table has tens of thousands of clones, about 88% appearing once. The CDR3 has 15 amino acids. The V end lost 7 bases, the J end lost 0 bases, and 13 bases lay between the germline ends. CDR1 is SEHNR and CDR2 is FQNEAQ in the germline V gene (reference sequence). This chain joins TRBV7-9 and TRBJ1-3; D unclear. The sample here was peripheral blood, taken 28 days after the second AZD1222 dose. The sequence was obtained from an adult who received the AZD1222 COVID-19 vaccine. The CDR3 DNA reads TGTGCCAGCAAGATGGACGTTTACTCTGGAAACACCATATATTTT. As protein: CASKMDVYSGNTIYF.